Listed here are 27 T cell receptor beta chains from one sample, sequenced in a study of cytomegalovirus exposure and HLA in healthy donors. Researchers ran the PCR with 60 Vbeta and 13 Jbeta primers. Sequencing was performed with immunoSEQ multiplex PCR; in TCRdb, only in-frame clones are kept and a portion is missing. This sample carries 130,000 to 150,000 clones, about 74% of them seen once, and the ten largest clones take approximately 5%. The specimen sequenced was PBMCs. These receptors all come from a woman in her forties or fifties in good health and CMV-seronegative.

V and J are TRBV11-2 and TRBJ2-3; D is unclear. Trimming cost V 5 bases and J 7 bases, with 13 bases left between them. The germline V gene encodes CDR1 SGHAT and CDR2 FQNNGV. This CDR3 has 13 amino acids. The CDR3 region has the DNA TGTGCCAGCAGCCAACTGAACGCTTATACGCAGTATTTT. Translation: CASSQLNAYTQYF.

The chain has TRBV27 and TRBJ1-6; D perhaps matches TRBD1 (6 bases). CDR1 MNHEY and CDR2 SMNVEV come from the germline V gene (reference sequence). The CDR3 is 16 residues long. Trimming left V 5 bases short and J 11 bases short, with 22 bases between. The CDR3 coding sequence is TGTGCCAGCAGTCCCGTTTCAGGGGCAGGTAGTACACCCCTCCACTTT. Amino acids: CASSPVSGAGSTPLHF.

The rearrangement joins TRBV19 to TRBJ1-2; 8 positions match TRBD1. The CDR3 contains 12 residues. Germline-derived CDR1 and CDR2 are LNHDA and SQIVND (reference sequence). J lost 8 bases, V lost 6 bases, and 5 bases had no gene match. CDR3 DNA: TGTGCCAGTAGGGGACAGGCGGGCGGCTACACCTTC. It translates to CASRGQAGGYTF. The variable domain in full, completed from reference TRBV19 and TRBJ1-2, reads DGGITQSPKYLFRKEGQNVTLSCEQNLNHDAMYWYRQDPGQGLRLIYYSQIVNDFQKGDIAEGYSVSREKKESFPLTVTSAQKNPTAFYLCASRGQAGGYTFGSGTRLTVV.

Regarding this clone: Other DNA sequences in the same sample also yield this CDR3. This rearrangement joins TRBV6-1 to TRBJ1-2; D ambiguous. V was pared by 1 base and J by 2 bases, with 8 bases between. Per the germline V gene, CDR1 is MNHNS and CDR2 is SASEGT. This CDR3 contains 14 residues. This chain's CDR3 is CASSEVGGNYGYTF. The CDR3 DNA is TGTGCCAGCAGTGAAGTCGGCGGGAACTATGGCTACACCTTC.

The count of this clone is one. The chain couples TRBV27 to TRBJ1-3, with 9 bases matching TRBD1. The V and J ends lost 5 bases and 2 bases, in that order; junction bases with no gene match: 4. This CDR3 has 15 amino acids. Germline CDR1 and CDR2: MNHEY and SMNVEV (reference sequence). CDR3 in amino acids: CASSTGTGTGNTIYF. CDR3 DNA: TGTGCCAGCAGTACCGGGACAGGGACTGGAAACACCATATATTTT.

This clone has just one count. J is TRBJ1-2 and V is TRBV7-2, with unresolved D. Trimming took 2 bases from V and 4 from J, leaving 8 bases between them. The CDR3 spans 13 residues. The V gene's germline CDR1 is SGHTA and CDR2 FQGNSA. The CDR3 DNA is TGTGCCAGCAGCTTAATACAGTCCTATGGCTACACCTTC. Amino acids: CASSLIQSYGYTF.

The chain recombines TRBV29-1 with TRBJ1-1; D is undetermined. Trimming stripped 7 bases from V and 0 bases from J, with 12 bases between. The CDR3 is made up of 13 amino acids. Per germline, CDR1 SQVTM and CDR2 ANQGSEA. Written as DNA, the CDR3 is TGCAGCGCCCACAGAAACATGAACACTGAAGCTTTCTTT. This codes for CSAHRNMNTEAFF.

CDR3 sequence: CAWSAQTGVEKLFF. CDR3 in DNA: TGTGCCTGGAGTGCACAAACAGGGGTCGAAAAACTGTTTTTT. The chain recombines TRBV30 with TRBJ1-4, with 7 bases that match TRBD1. Germline V gene sequence: CDR1 GTSNPN, CDR2 SVGIG (reference sequence). CDR3 length: 14 amino acids. V was pared by 1 base and J by 8 bases, with 7 bases of the junction left unmatched.

This clone was counted a few times. This chain joins TRBV4-3 and TRBJ1-4, with 7 nucleotides matching TRBD1. CDR1 and CDR2 from the germline V gene are LGHNA and YSLEER. The CDR3 spans 16 residues. V trimming: 0 bases; J trimming: 4 bases; junction bases outside the gene matches: 5. CDR3 DNA sequence: TGCGCCAGCAGCCAAGATTTAACAGGGGTTAATGAAAAACTGTTTTTT. Its translation is CASSQDLTGVNEKLFF.

This chain's CDR3 is CASSPGKGKGEQFF. The CDR3 DNA is TGTGCCAGCAGCCCGGGCAAGGGGAAAGGGGAGCAGTTCTTC. V gene TRBV28 combines with J gene TRBJ2-1, with D tentatively TRBD1 (5 bases). This CDR3 has 14 residues. Germline V CDR1 and CDR2: MDHEN, SYDVKM. V lost 6 bases to trimming and J lost 10 bases, with 19 bases between them.

This sequence joins TRBV5-4 and TRBJ2-1, with 11 positions matching TRBD2. Germline lookup yields CDR1 SGHNT and CDR2 YYREEE (reference sequence). V was pared by 4 bases and J by 4 bases, with 7 bases of the junction left unmatched. The CDR3 contains 16 residues. The CDR3 loop is CASSHSGGAGYNEQFF. In DNA form, the CDR3 reads TGTGCCAGCAGCCATAGCGGGGGGGCGGGATACAATGAGCAGTTCTTC.

The chain couples TRBV19 to TRBJ2-7; TRBD1 matches 7 bases. This CDR3 contains 11 residues. V was clipped by 8 bases and J by 7 bases; unmatched bases: 5. Germline V lookup: CDR1 LNHDA, CDR2 SQIVND (reference sequence). CDR3 loop: CASRDSREQYF. The CDR3 nucleotides are TGTGCCAGTCGGGACAGTCGAGAGCAGTACTTC.

This clone was found a few times. The chain recombines TRBV5-4 with TRBJ1-1; D is uncertain. CDR3 length: 15 amino acids. Germline loops: CDR1 SGHNT, CDR2 YYREEE (reference sequence). With 4 bases removed from V and 4 bases from J, the gap between germline ends came to 17 bases. As DNA, the CDR3 is TGTGCCAGCAGCCCTCCCGGACTGGGAATCACTGAAGCTTTCTTT. This translates into CASSPPGLGITEAFF.

Written as DNA, the CDR3 is TGTGCCAGCAGTGGTATAGGGACAGGCCACAACCAGCCCCAGCATTTT. This codes for CASSGIGTGHNQPQHF. The chain recombines TRBV6-1 with TRBJ1-5; 8 bases agree with TRBD1. Germline CDR1 MNHNS, CDR2 SASEGT. This CDR3 has 16 residues. V shed 4 bases, J shed 7 bases, and the junction held 12 bases outside the gene matches.

The rearrangement joins TRBV19 to TRBJ2-3, with 10 nucleotides matching TRBD2. V shed 7 bases, J shed 1 base, and the junction held 2 bases outside the gene matches. The CDR3 consists of 14 residues. CDR1 is LNHDA and CDR2 is SQIVND in the germline V gene (reference sequence). CDR3 protein: CASTSGGGTDTQYF. The CDR3 nucleotides read TGTGCCAGTACTAGCGGGGGTGGCACAGATACGCAGTATTTT.

The chain uses TRBV7-6 and TRBJ2-7; D not resolved. V lost 1 base and J lost 2, with 9 bases in between. Germline CDR1 and CDR2: SGHVS and FNYEAQ. The CDR3 covers 14 residues. In DNA form, the CDR3 reads TGTGCCAGCAGCTTAGGCAGTAACCCCTACGAGCAGTACTTC. It translates to CASSLGSNPYEQYF.

The chain carries TRBV5-6 and TRBJ1-1; D is ambiguous. CDR3 size: 13 residues. With 0 bases removed from V and 1 base from J, the gap between germline ends came to 4 bases. In germline, CDR1 is SGHDT, CDR2 YYEEEE. The CDR3 DNA follows: TGTGCCAGCAGCTTGGCCGGGAACACTGAAGCTTTCTTT. It is translated as CASSLAGNTEAFF.

This sequence joins TRBV7-6 and TRBJ2-1; a possible D gene is TRBD2 (6 bases). V shed 5 bases and J shed 15 bases, with 20 bases lying between them. This CDR3 contains 13 residues. CDR1 and CDR2 from the germline V gene are SGHVS and FNYEAQ. CDR3 sequence: CASSPDTGSGSFF. As DNA, the CDR3 is TGTGCCAGCAGCCCCGACACGGGGAGCGGGTCGTTCTTC.

This clone occurred a few times. J is TRBJ1-4 and V is TRBV7-2; D not resolved. The CDR3 is 15 amino acids. Germline assignment: CDR1 SGHTA and CDR2 FQGNSA. V gave up 5 bases and J gave up 5 bases, with 15 bases separating them. The DNA for the CDR3 is TGTGCCAGCAGCCATCTCGCCCGAGGGAATGAAAAACTGTTTTTT. This codes for CASSHLARGNEKLFF.

The genes are TRBV5-1 and TRBJ1-4; 7 bases line up with TRBD1. Trimming at V came to 2 bases and at J to 0 bases, leaving 10 bases not matched to a gene. This CDR3 is built from 18 residues. Germline V gene sequence: CDR1 SGHRS, CDR2 YFSETQ. The CDR3 nucleotides are TGCGCCAGCAGCTTCGGGACAGACCTAAGAACAACTAATGAAAAACTGTTTTTT. Amino acids: CASSFGTDLRTTNEKLFF.

Only a few counts were recorded for this clone. This chain uses TRBV2 with TRBJ2-2; D is perhaps TRBD1 (6 bases). With 6 bases removed from V and 7 bases from J, the gap between germline ends came to 12 bases. CDR3 length: 13 amino acids. CDR1 is SNHLY and CDR2 is FYNNEI in the germline V gene. CDR3 DNA sequence: TGTGCCAGCAGGGCTTACAGGGACGGGGAGCTGTTTTTT. Amino acid sequence: CASRAYRDGELFF.

The V gene is TRBV19, the J gene TRBJ1-5, with 9 positions matching TRBD1. This CDR3 comprises 15 residues. Unmatched junction bases numbered 2, after V lost 1 base and J lost 4 bases. CDR1 is LNHDA, CDR2 SQIVND, per germline (reference sequence). This CDR3 reads CASSIVTGGNQPQHF. The CDR3, as DNA: TGTGCCAGTAGTATAGTGACAGGGGGAAATCAGCCCCAGCATTTT.

The chain uses TRBV28 and TRBJ2-3; D is undetermined. Germline V gives CDR1 MDHEN, CDR2 SYDVKM. The V and J ends lost 6 bases and 6 bases respectively, with 13 bases between them. This CDR3 is 13 amino acids long. CDR3 in amino acids: CASSPLSPDTQYF. The CDR3 bases are TGTGCCAGCAGCCCCCTTTCCCCTGATACGCAGTATTTT.

V gene TRBV6-1 combines with J gene TRBJ1-2, with TRBD1 matching 8 bases. J gave up 3 bases and V 5 bases, and 8 bases lay outside the gene matches. The CDR3 is 15 amino acids. Germline V lookup: CDR1 MNHNS, CDR2 SASEGT. CDR3 sequence (DNA): TGTGCCAGCAGTTCTTACAGGGGGGCCGACTATGGCTACACCTTC. Its translation: CASSSYRGADYGYTF.

The chain has TRBV5-1 and TRBJ1-1; TRBD1 might be the D (6 bases). Looked up from germline, CDR1 is SGHRS and CDR2 is YFSETQ. V was pared by 0 bases and J by 3 bases, with 9 bases between. The CDR3 sequence is 14 residues long. CDR3 region: CASSLAGTHTEAFF. The CDR3 DNA reads as TGCGCCAGCAGCTTGGCCGGGACACACACTGAAGCTTTCTTT.

The genes are TRBV5-1 and TRBJ2-2, with no clear D. CDR3 length equals 14 residues. V shed 2 bases and J shed 2 bases, with 7 bases lying between them. Germline V lookup: CDR1 SGHRS, CDR2 YFSETQ. The CDR3 region has the DNA TGCGCCAGCAGCTTACGAGGAAACACCGGGGAGCTGTTTTTT. Amino acids: CASSLRGNTGELFF. Full variable domain (remainder filled in from reference TRBV5-1 and TRBJ2-2): KAGVTQTPRYLIKTRGQQVTLSCSPISGHRSVSWYQQTPGQGLQFLFEYFSETQRNKGNFPGRFSGRQFSNSRSEMNVSTLELGDSALYLCASSLRGNTGELFFGEGSRLTVL.

Only a few counts were recorded for this clone. V gene TRBV15 combines with J gene TRBJ2-3; a possible D gene is TRBD1 (6 bases). This CDR3 region has 15 residues. CDR1 and CDR2 (germline): LNHNV, YYDKDF (reference sequence). Trimming stripped 5 bases from V and 4 bases from J, with 16 bases between. CDR3 loop: CATSYRVEGPDTQYF. The CDR3 coding sequence is TGTGCCACCAGCTACAGGGTCGAGGGCCCAGATACGCAGTATTTT.